The T cell receptor beta chain described here comes from a study of shared clonotypes between healthy human individuals (dated by TCRdb to about 2020). Study-level background: The cohort comprised a couple of women and a few men aged 18 to 49 years. To estimate repertoire size and how much clonotype sharing occurs between individuals, the study deeply sequenced the blood TCR repertoires of five healthy adults. Per donor, leukapheresis produced somewhere between about 0.85 and 8.9 billion PBMCs. For each donor, CD4 naive and CD4 memory were each given three plates, CD8 naive was given two plates, and CD8 memory was given one plate. Different laboratories and diverse techniques were used to prepare libraries and sequence TCR repertoires, to increase sequencing depth and limit assay-specific biases.

Donors were healthy HIV-negative adults with no recently reported acute infections or vaccinations. Only Caucasian adults living in Nashville, Tennessee, USA were represented among the donors. CD4+ T cells were enriched by magnetic negative selection, after which naive cells were positively selected on CD45RA and the negative fraction was taken as the memory subset. After blood collection by leukapheresis, PBMCs were isolated using Ficoll-Histopaque density gradient centrifugation and then cryopreserved in the vapor phase of liquid nitrogen. Purity and quantity of every magnetically sorted T cell population were checked by analytical flow cytometry. Genomic DNA was isolated from each sorted fraction and quantified by UV absorbance on a Nanodrop 2000c. The research as a whole found: Even with the large sequencing depth, rarefaction of the sorted-subset datasets indicated that sequencing was incomplete. Sharing across several donors was observed for around 5% of naive CD4, over 3% of naive CD8, over 2% of memory CD4, and roughly 0.43% of memory CD8 clonotypes. Pairwise subsampling led to the expectation that sequencing depth would affect the degree of clonotype sharing among donors. The small number of donors limited the genetic and exposure-history diversity represented. Larger estimated clonotype richness was generally found for naive subsets than for memory subsets. Sampling was restricted to blood, and TCR repertoires in tissues likely differ from the TCR repertoires found in blood. Compared with non-shared clonotypes, the clonotypes found in all four sorted-subset donors had higher generation probabilities.

TCR CDR3 regions were amplified from genomic DNA by multiplex PCR using the deep immunoSEQ assay. Extracted genomic DNA from each cell subset was spread evenly across all wells of several immunoSEQ 96-well plates, with each plate serving as a replicate. For sorted subsets, around 200 ng genomic DNA, equal to tens of thousands of T cell genomes, was loaded into each replicate PCR. Purified libraries were measured with a Qubit 3.0 fluorometer, size-checked on a Bioanalyzer 2100, and measured again with the KAPA Library Quantification kit. Every immunoSEQ 96-well plate was sequenced on a separate single-read 150-cycle Illumina NextSeq 550 flow cell. Processing in the source paper ran as follows. The immunoSEQ output contained only junctional sequences without quality scores, so filtering could not match that applied to full-length reads. Sequences were annotated with PyIR, a Python wrapper for IgBLAST v1.9, and V/J genes and CDR3 were assigned using IMGT germline references. Reads were removed for weak V/J assignments (E-value above 1e-6), missing CDR3, stop codons, out-of-frame junctions, or ambiguous translated residues. V3J clonotypes were defined as sequences sharing the same inferred V gene, J gene, and CDR3 amino acid sequence. The percentage overlap between two repertoires was calculated by dividing the number of shared unique clonotypes by the size of the smaller repertoire. RTK rarefaction, the Chao1 estimator, and Recon v2.1 estimates of unobserved clonotypes were used to assess repertoire richness. OLGA was used to compute generation probabilities for all TCRbeta clonotypes that the gDNA method yielded from several donors. TCRdb holds this immuneACCESS table with in-frame rearrangements only. Some clones are missing; in checked studies, unresolved V genes explain under half, and the rest has no known cause. V and J calls and clone size are copied from that table; D and trimming were computed from the DNA. For this sample the table gives roughly 2.5 million clones, of which more than 90% were detected only once. The biggest ten clones account for under 0.15% of the sample.

This clone has a handful of counts. This receptor's antigen is unknown. It has no much larger one-base neighbor in the sample; base qualities were not kept. This receptor was taken from a man younger than 30 in good health. Sequenced sample: naive CD4+ T cells sorted from blood. The sample's cell subset or site label is to be understood as: CD45RA+ positively selected.

The DNA is TGTGCCAGTAGTATGAGGCAGAACTATGGCTACACCTTC. Translation gives CASSMRQNYGYTF. This chain joins TRBV19 to TRBJ1-2; no D segment can be confidently identified. The CDR3 measures 13 amino acids from cysteine to phenylalanine. Only the CDR3 region is kept as DNA, spanning 39 bases read in frame from base 1. Trimming costs V 3 bases and J 2 bases, and their ends lie 7 bases apart. From the germline V gene (reference sequence), CDR1 is LNHDA and CDR2 is SQIVND.